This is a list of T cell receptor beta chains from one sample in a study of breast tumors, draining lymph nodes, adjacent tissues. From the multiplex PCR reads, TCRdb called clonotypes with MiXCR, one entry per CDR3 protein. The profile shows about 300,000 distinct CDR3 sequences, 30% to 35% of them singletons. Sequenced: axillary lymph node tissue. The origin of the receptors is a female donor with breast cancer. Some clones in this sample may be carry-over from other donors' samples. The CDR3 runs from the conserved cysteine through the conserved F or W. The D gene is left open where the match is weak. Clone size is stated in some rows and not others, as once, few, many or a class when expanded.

TGTGCCATCAGGACTGGACAGGGGGTTTTCGACACCATATATTTT	CAIRTGQGVFDTIYF	many	TRBD1	TRBV10-3	TRBJ1-3
TGTGCCAGCAGTGAAGCGCGAGGACTAGCGGGGACCCAGTACTTC	CASSEARGLAGTQYF	few	TRBD2	TRBV6-1	TRBJ2-5
TGTGCCAGCATCTCCGGACCTGTCTATAGCAATCAGCCCCAGCATTTT	CASISGPVYSNQPQHF	-	-	TRBV6-8	TRBJ1-5
TGTGCCAGCAGTTTGAGTGGATTTTCGAACATTGAAGCTTTCTTT	CASSLSGFSNIEAFF	-	-	TRBV11-1	TRBJ1-1
TGTGCCAGTGGTCCGGGCCCTGGGGCCTACAATGAGCAGTTCTTC	CASGPGPGAYNEQFF	many	-	TRBV12-3/TRBV12-4	TRBJ2-1
TGTGCCAGCAGCGCCCGCTATGGGGAGCAGTTCTTC	CASSARYGEQFF	many	-	TRBV9	TRBJ2-1
TGTGCCAGCAGTGATCGACCGGGACAGGGGAGGTATGGCTACACCTTC	CASSDRPGQGRYGYTF	many	TRBD1	TRBV2	TRBJ1-2
TGTGCCAGCAGCGTAGATATCCGGAATACGCAGTATTTT	CASSVDIRNTQYF	many	-	TRBV9	TRBJ2-3
TGTGCCAGCAGCTTGGCGCTAGCGGGAGGGCCACACGAGCAGTACTTC	CASSLALAGGPHEQYF	many	TRBD2	TRBV7-9	TRBJ2-7
TGTGCCAGCAGCTTGGGGGGGGCCTCCCAAGAGACCCAGTACTTC	CASSLGGASQETQYF	many	-	TRBV5-4	TRBJ2-5
TGTGCCACCAGTCCCGCCCTAGCTACCGGGGAGCTGTTTTTT	CATSPALATGELFF	many	-	TRBV24-1	TRBJ2-2
TGTGCCAGCAGCTTGTGGCTAGCGGGAGGGGGTGAGACCCAGTACTTC	CASSLWLAGGGETQYF	many	TRBD2	TRBV5-8	TRBJ2-5
TGTGCCAGCAGCGTAGGCCTGGCCGGGACAGGGTCTGAAAAACTGTTTTTT	CASSVGLAGTGSEKLFF	many	TRBD1	TRBV9	TRBJ1-4
TGCGCCAGCAGCTTGGTTTCAGGGGAAGGAGCCTACAATGAGCAGTTCTTC	CASSLVSGEGAYNEQFF	many	-	TRBV5-1	TRBJ2-1
TGCGGTGCATCCTCAGGGAGGGGGTACTCCGAGCAGTACTTC	CGASSGRGYSEQYF	-	-	TRBV20-1	TRBJ2-7
TGTGCCAGCAGCTTAGGTGGGGGCCAGCCCCAGCATTTT	CASSLGGGQPQHF	many	-	TRBV11-2	TRBJ1-5
TGCAGTGCCATAGATCGGACTAGCGGGAGTACCTACAATGAGCAGTTCTTC	CSAIDRTSGSTYNEQFF	-	TRBD2	TRBV20-1	TRBJ2-1
TGTGCCAGCAGTTATTCGCGCTACAATGAGCAGTTCTTC	CASSYSRYNEQFF	many	-	TRBV6-5	TRBJ2-1
TGTGCCAGCAGTCACTTGGGACAGGGCTCTGGAAACACCATATATTTT	CASSHLGQGSGNTIYF	-	TRBD1	TRBV6-5	TRBJ1-3
TGTGCCACCCGTCTCCAGCACCTTAGAGAGCAGTACTTC	CATRLQHLREQYF	many	-	TRBV24-1	TRBJ2-7
TGTGCCAGCAGACGACAGGGGGGGACTTCCTACGAGCAGTACTTC	CASRRQGGTSYEQYF	-	TRBD1	TRBV28	TRBJ2-7
TGTGCCAGCAGTTACTCGACAGGCGGGATTTATGGCTACACCTTC	CASSYSTGGIYGYTF	many	-	TRBV6-5	TRBJ1-2
TGTGCTAGTGGTTTAGAATATAATTCACCCCTCCACTTT	CASGLEYNSPLHF	many	-	TRBV12-5	TRBJ1-6
TGCGCCAGCAGCGCCAACCAGGACGAGCAGTACTTC	CASSANQDEQYF	many	-	TRBV4-1	TRBJ2-7
TGTGCCAGCATTCACGGACAGGCGGGGGCTTTCTTT	CASIHGQAGAFF	-	TRBD1	TRBV6-5	TRBJ1-1
TGTGCCAGCAATCCGCTAGCGGGAGGACGGGAGGAGCAGTTCTTC	CASNPLAGGREEQFF	-	TRBD2	TRBV27	TRBJ2-1
TGCGCCAGCAGCCCGGGACAGGGGGCTTGGGGGCAGTTCTTC	CASSPGQGAWGQFF	few	TRBD1	TRBV4-1	TRBJ2-1
TGCGCCAGCACCTTGTCCAGCGGGAGCACAGATACGCAGTATTTT	CASTLSSGSTDTQYF	many	-	TRBV5-1	TRBJ2-3
TGTGCCAGCAGTTTCACCAGCGGGAGTGCGACCCAGTGCTTC	CASSFTSGSATQCF	-	TRBD2	TRBV12-3/TRBV12-4	TRBJ2-5
TGTGCCAGCAGCTTGGAGCTGGGGACCTACGAGCAGTACTTC	CASSLELGTYEQYF	-	-	TRBV5-8	TRBJ2-7
TGTGCCAGCAGTCATAGCGGGAGGGACTACAATGAGCAGTTCTTC	CASSHSGRDYNEQFF	-	TRBD2	TRBV27	TRBJ2-1
TGTGCCAGTAGGGTAACAGGGACCGGGGAGACCCAGTACTTC	CASRVTGTGETQYF	-	-	TRBV19	TRBJ2-5
TGTGCCAGCAGCCAGGCCTCAGGGGGCGAGCAGTACTTC	CASSQASGGEQYF	few	TRBD1	TRBV3-1	TRBJ2-7
TGTGCCAGTAGTATATATGGAGATACGCAGTATTTT	CASSIYGDTQYF	many	-	TRBV19	TRBJ2-3
TGTGCTAGCAGCCCGGGACTAGCGGGACGGAATGCAGATACGCAGTATTTT	CASSPGLAGRNADTQYF	many	TRBD2	TRBV7-7	TRBJ2-3
TGTGCCAGCAGTGGACTGGGAGTACTAGCGGGATACAATGAGCAGTTCTTC	CASSGLGVLAGYNEQFF	many	TRBD2	TRBV25-1	TRBJ2-1
TGTGCAACCGGGGGTTTCCCCCAAGAGACCCAGTACTTC	CATGGFPQETQYF	few	-	TRBV28	TRBJ2-5
TGTGCCAGCAGCATTCACGAGGGGACCCAGCATTTT	CASSIHEGTQHF	-	-	TRBV9	TRBJ1-5
TGCAGTGCTAGCCAGGGGTTGGGAAACTATGGCTACACCTTC	CSASQGLGNYGYTF	many	-	TRBV20-1	TRBJ1-2
TGTGCCAGCAGCGCGTCGGCGGGAGTCTACTTC	CASSASAGVYF	-	TRBD2	TRBV9	TRBJ2-5
TGCAGCGTTGAAGATCGTCTAGCGGCAGTCAATGAGCAGTTCTTC	CSVEDRLAAVNEQFF	medium-sized	TRBD2	TRBV29-1	TRBJ2-1